These 7 T cell receptor beta chains were all obtained from the same sample, sequenced in a study of cytomegalovirus exposure and HLA in healthy donors. The study ran its PCR with 60 Vbeta and 13 Jbeta primers. Only in-frame clones appear in the TCRdb table, and some are missing; sequencing was by immunoSEQ multiplex PCR. Of about 120,000 clones listed, about 70% are singletons. The sequenced sample was PBMCs. These receptors were collected from a human donor in good health.

This clone was detected only a few times. This sequence joins TRBV30 and TRBJ2-1, with D perhaps matching TRBD2 (7 bases). Germline CDR1 is GTSNPN and CDR2 is SVGIG (reference sequence). This CDR3 contains 13 residues. Trimming stripped 0 bases from V and 11 bases from J, with 14 bases between. CDR3: CAWSVQSGGKQFF. The DNA for the CDR3 is TGTGCCTGGAGTGTCCAATCGGGGGGCAAGCAGTTCTTC.

This chain connects TRBV19 to TRBJ2-4; 7 nucleotides match TRBD2. Unmatched junction bases numbered 2, after V lost 1 base and J lost 8 bases. The CDR3 runs to 13 residues. The germline CDR1 and CDR2 sequences are LNHDA and SQIVND (reference sequence). CDR3 DNA sequence: TGTGCCAGTAGTATAGCCCGGGGGGACATTCAGTACTTC. This sequence encodes CASSIARGDIQYF.

The CDR3 nucleotides are TGCGCCAGCAGCTTGGCCATGCTAGCGGACAGCTCCTACAATGAGCAGTTCTTC. It encodes CASSLAMLADSSYNEQFF. The chain employs TRBV5-1 and TRBJ2-1; the D gene is possibly TRBD2 (7 bases). V lost 0 bases and J 0 bases, leaving 16 bases between the germline ends. The CDR3 runs 18 residues. Germline V gene sequence: CDR1 SGHRS, CDR2 YFSETQ.

The rearrangement joins TRBV6-1 to TRBJ1-5; 7 nucleotides match TRBD1. CDR3 length: 14 residues. Germline-derived CDR1 and CDR2 are MNHNS and SASEGT. The junction had 8 bases not matched to a gene; V was cut back by 10 bases and J by 2 bases. The CDR3 protein is CATSRGDGNQPQHF. For the CDR3, the DNA is TGTGCCACGAGCAGGGGGGACGGCAATCAGCCCCAGCATTTT.

This rearrangement joins TRBV29-1 to TRBJ1-2, with TRBD1 matching over 9 bases. Trimming at V came to 3 bases and at J to 11 bases, leaving 7 bases not matched to a gene. The germline V gene encodes CDR1 SQVTM and CDR2 ANQGSEA. The CDR3 is made up of 12 amino acids. CDR3 loop: CSVEGDRVGYTF. The CDR3 coding sequence is TGCAGCGTTGAGGGGGACAGGGTTGGATACACCTTC.

V gene TRBV30 combines with J gene TRBJ2-5, with a tentative D call TRBD1 (5 bases). This CDR3 region has 14 residues. The germline V gene has CDR1 GTSNPN and CDR2 SVGIG (reference sequence). The V and J ends lost 6 bases and 5 bases respectively, with 19 bases between them. Here the CDR3 reads CACATRESGETQYF. For the CDR3, the DNA is TGTGCCTGTGCGACCAGGGAATCCGGGGAGACCCAGTACTTC.

V usage is TRBV6-1 and J usage is TRBJ2-5; 9 positions match TRBD2. This CDR3 region has 17 residues. Losses at the gene ends were 1 base for V and 5 bases for J; bases not matched to a gene: 11. In germline, CDR1 is MNHNS, CDR2 SASEGT. Here the CDR3 reads CASSEGSGRPARETQYF. The CDR3 DNA reads TGTGCCAGCAGTGAAGGGAGCGGGAGGCCCGCCCGGGAGACCCAGTACTTC.